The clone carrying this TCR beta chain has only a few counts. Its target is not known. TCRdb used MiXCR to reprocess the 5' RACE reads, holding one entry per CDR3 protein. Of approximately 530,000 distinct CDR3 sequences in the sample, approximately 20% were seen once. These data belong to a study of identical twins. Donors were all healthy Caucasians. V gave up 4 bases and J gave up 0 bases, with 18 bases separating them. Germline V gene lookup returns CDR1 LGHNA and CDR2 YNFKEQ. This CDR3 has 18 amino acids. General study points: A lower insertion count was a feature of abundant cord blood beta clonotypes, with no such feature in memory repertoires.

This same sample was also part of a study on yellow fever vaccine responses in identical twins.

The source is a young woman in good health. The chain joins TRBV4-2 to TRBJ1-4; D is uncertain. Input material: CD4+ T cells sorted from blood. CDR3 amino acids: CASSLGSTRYTTNEKLFF. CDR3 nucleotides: TGTGCCAGCAGCCTCGGGTCGACGAGATATACAACTAATGAAAAACTGTTTTTT.